The next 31 T cell receptor beta chains were all read from a single sample in a study of beta chain features in type 1 diabetes (dated by TCRdb to between 2017 and 2018). The antigens of these receptors remain unknown. Library preparation employed the immunoSEQ multiplex PCR assay. The High Capacity cDNA Reverse Transcription Kit was used to reverse transcribe all of the isolated RNA, meaning that expressed TCRB transcripts were what got sequenced. The table was pulled from immuneACCESS by TCRdb, which kept in-frame rearrangements only. Such tables lose some clones; where checked, under half of the loss comes from unresolved V genes, and the rest has no known cause. The sample yields 150,000 or so clones; around 8.4% were counted once. The ten largest make up approximately 0.56% of the sample. General study outcomes and caveats: In all four CD4+ subsets, TCRB CDR3 length was moderately but significantly shorter in type 1 diabetes patients.

The sequenced sample consisted of central memory CD4+ T cells from blood. The receptors originated from a woman aged 18-29 years with type 1 diabetes.

This chain connects TRBV14 to TRBJ2-1; D is perhaps TRBD1 (6 bases). V lost 4 bases to trimming and J lost 10 bases, with 11 bases between them. Germline V gene data show CDR1 as SGHDN and CDR2 as FVKESK. The CDR3 length is 12 residues. The CDR3 spells CASSRGLREQFF. The DNA for the CDR3 is TGTGCCAGCAGCCGGGGGCTACGGGAGCAGTTCTTC.

The V call is TRBV2, the J call TRBJ2-3; possibly TRBD1 for D (6 bases). Deletions cut 5 bases from V and 3 bases from J, with 12 bases between. In germline, CDR1 is SNHLY, CDR2 FYNNEI. This CDR3 spans 14 amino acids. CDR3 sequence reads: CASSWQGKTDTQYF. Written as DNA, the CDR3 is TGTGCCAGCAGTTGGCAGGGGAAAACAGATACGCAGTATTTT.

This rearrangement joins TRBV5-1 to TRBJ2-7; perhaps TRBD2 as D (5 bases). V was pared by 4 bases and J by 3 bases, with 11 bases between. Germline V CDR1 and CDR2: SGHRS, YFSETQ. The CDR3 sequence is 13 residues long. CDR3: CASSGGSGYEQYF. DNA for the CDR3: TGCGCCAGCAGCGGAGGCTCGGGCTACGAGCAGTACTTC.

In its sample, this clone was seen a few times. V gene TRBV2 combines with J gene TRBJ1-3; D unclear. In germline, CDR1 is SNHLY, CDR2 FYNNEI. This CDR3 spans 15 amino acids. V lost 8 bases, J lost 0 bases, and 14 bases lay in between. The CDR3 coding sequence is TGTGCCAGCGCCGCCCGAACAGCCTCTGGAAACACCATATATTTT. Its protein product is CASAARTASGNTIYF. The full variable domain, its missing parts supplied by reference TRBV2 and TRBJ1-3, is EPEVTQTPSHQVTQMGQEVILRCVPISNHLYFYWYRQILGQKVEFLVSFYNNEISEKSEIFDDQFSVERPDGSNFTLKIRSTKLEDSAMYFCASAARTASGNTIYFGEGSWLTVV.

This clone appeared a few times. This chain uses TRBV5-8 with TRBJ2-1, with TRBD2 identical over 10 bases. After removal of 2 bases from V and 5 bases from J, the junction contained 4 bases not matched to a gene. This CDR3 comprises 15 residues. CDR1 SGHTS and CDR2 YDEGEE come from the germline V gene. The CDR3 loop is CASSLGLAGDNEQFF. The CDR3 DNA reads TGTGCCAGCAGCTTAGGGCTAGCGGGGGACAATGAGCAGTTCTTC.

This chain joins TRBV5-1 and TRBJ2-3, with 9 bases identical to TRBD1. Germline trimming cut 2 bases from V and 4 bases from J; bases unmatched to any gene: 2. The CDR3 covers 14 residues. Germline CDR1 SGHRS, CDR2 YFSETQ. CDR3 sequence: CASSFGTGSDTQYF. Written as DNA, the CDR3 is TGCGCCAGCAGCTTCGGGACAGGGTCAGATACGCAGTATTTT.

This clone occurred a few times. The V gene is TRBV19, the J gene TRBJ2-2; TRBD1 matches 9 bases. The CDR3 is 14 residues long. Per the germline V gene, CDR1 is LNHDA and CDR2 is SQIVND (reference sequence). J lost 4 bases, V lost 5 bases, and 2 bases had no gene match. The CDR3 is CASSATGGTGELFF. In nucleotides, the CDR3 is TGTGCCAGTAGTGCGACAGGGGGCACCGGGGAGCTGTTTTTT.

Many counts were recorded for this clone. The rearrangement uses TRBV2 and TRBJ2-1; 11 positions match TRBD2. The CDR3 loop spans 13 amino acids. Losses at the gene ends were 3 bases for V and 9 bases for J; bases not matched to a gene: 1. Germline values: CDR1 SNHLY, CDR2 FYNNEI. The CDR3: CASSELAGGEQFF. The CDR3 coding sequence is TGTGCCAGCAGTGAGCTAGCGGGAGGTGAGCAGTTCTTC.

The count of this clone is one. The CDR3 loop is CASSYRSGGYEQYF. Written as DNA, the CDR3 is TGTGCCAGCAGCTATAGATCAGGGGGCTACGAGCAGTACTTC. The chain carries TRBV7-9 and TRBJ2-7; 7 bases line up with TRBD1. This CDR3 has 14 residues. J was trimmed by 3 bases and V by 4 bases; bases with no gene match: 6. CDR1 SEHNR and CDR2 FQNEAQ come from the germline V gene (reference sequence).

Only a few counts were recorded for this clone. This chain joins TRBV4-3 and TRBJ1-2; tentative D call: TRBD1 (6 bases). V lost 0 bases, J lost 8 bases, and 13 bases lay in between. Germline loops: CDR1 LGHNA, CDR2 YSLEER. This CDR3 has 14 amino acids. CDR3 sequence: CASSQEYGQFGYTF. The CDR3, as DNA: TGCGCCAGCAGCCAAGAATATGGACAGTTCGGCTACACCTTC.

The chain recombines TRBV19 with TRBJ2-4, with D perhaps matching TRBD1 (5 bases). Germline values: CDR1 LNHDA, CDR2 SQIVND (reference sequence). Trimming removed 5 bases at V and 0 bases at J, with 8 bases between. The CDR3 loop spans 14 amino acids. The CDR3 coding sequence is TGTGCCAGTAGTGGGGCATTAGCCAAAAACATTCAGTACTTC. Protein sequence: CASSGALAKNIQYF.

This clone was seen a handful of times. V is TRBV7-9 and J is TRBJ2-5; no definite D call. The CDR3 length is 14 residues. Germline assignment: CDR1 SEHNR and CDR2 FQNEAQ (reference sequence). Trimming pared 2 bases from V and 0 bases from J, leaving 7 bases between. CDR3 sequence: CASSLLSDQETQYF. For the CDR3, the DNA is TGTGCCAGCAGCTTATTGTCAGACCAAGAGACCCAGTACTTC.

The rearrangement joins TRBV5-4 to TRBJ1-1, with 12 bases lining up with TRBD1. The germline V gene has CDR1 SGHNT and CDR2 YYREEE (reference sequence). The CDR3 totals 15 residues. V was pared by 4 bases and J by 5 bases, with 6 bases of the junction left unmatched. CDR3 sequence reads: CASSQGQGARTEAFF. DNA for the CDR3: TGTGCCAGCAGCCAGGGACAGGGGGCGCGGACTGAAGCTTTCTTT.

This chain connects TRBV30 to TRBJ1-3, with D perhaps TRBD1 (6 bases). Trimming cost V 4 bases and J 4 bases, with 14 bases left between them. This CDR3 comprises 14 residues. CDR1 and CDR2 from the germline V gene are GTSNPN and SVGIG (reference sequence). CDR3 amino acids: CAWKQTGYGNTIYF. DNA for the CDR3: TGTGCCTGGAAACAAACAGGGTACGGAAACACCATATATTTT.

This clone was counted only a few times. The CDR3 protein is CSVDVGGAADTQYF. The CDR3 DNA sequence: TGCAGCGTTGATGTCGGGGGGGCCGCAGATACGCAGTATTTT. The genes are TRBV29-1 and TRBJ2-3, with 8 bases fitting TRBD2. The CDR3 extends over 14 amino acids. The V and J ends lost 3 bases and 4 bases, in that order; junction bases with no gene match: 6. The germline gives CDR1 SQVTM, CDR2 ANQGSEA.

The genes are TRBV5-1 and TRBJ2-1, with 8 positions matching TRBD2. This CDR3 region has 14 residues. Germline V gene data show CDR1 as SGHRS and CDR2 as YFSETQ. V lost 0 bases, J lost 15 bases, and 11 bases stayed unmatched. The CDR3 region has the DNA TGCGCCAGCAGCTTGGATGGGGGGCGGGGGGCAATGTTCTTC. As protein: CASSLDGGRGAMFF.

This clone occurred a few times. The chain employs TRBV20-1 and TRBJ2-5, with D unresolved. Germline V gene lookup returns CDR1 DFQATT and CDR2 SNEGSKA (reference sequence). With 5 bases removed from V and 3 bases from J, the gap between germline ends came to 4 bases. The CDR3 length is 10 residues. CDR3 in DNA: TGCAGTGCTGTAGAAGAGACCCAGTACTTC. This encodes CSAVEETQYF.

The CDR3 DNA is TGTGCCAGTAGTAGCCATTCGGGGAACACTGAAGCTTTCTTT. Encoded protein: CASSSHSGNTEAFF. V gene TRBV19 combines with J gene TRBJ1-1; D not certain. This CDR3 region has 14 residues. Germline CDR1 LNHDA, CDR2 SQIVND (reference sequence). V was shortened by 4 bases and J by 1 base, with 10 bases between the two germline ends.

V and J are TRBV19 and TRBJ2-5; the D gene is possibly TRBD1 (5 bases). Trimming took 6 bases from V and 5 from J, leaving 10 bases between them. The CDR3 consists of 12 residues. Germline V lookup: CDR1 LNHDA, CDR2 SQIVND (reference sequence). CDR3 loop: CASRDHRETQYF. Here the CDR3 DNA reads TGTGCCAGTAGGGATCACAGGGAGACCCAGTACTTC.

This clone turned up a few times. V gene TRBV11-1 combines with J gene TRBJ2-7; 11 nucleotides agree with TRBD1. Germline V CDR1 and CDR2: SGHAT, FQDESV (reference sequence). There are 14 residues in the CDR3. With 5 bases clipped from V and 5 bases from J, the junction kept 5 bases outside the gene matches. Here the CDR3 DNA reads TGTGCCAGCAGCCAGCCGGGACAGGGGGACGAGCAGTACTTC. Its translation: CASSQPGQGDEQYF.

V and J are TRBV30 and TRBJ2-3; the D gene is possibly TRBD2 (5 bases). Germline V gene sequence: CDR1 GTSNPN, CDR2 SVGIG (reference sequence). The CDR3 contains 14 residues. Deletions cut 4 bases from V and 2 bases from J, with 13 bases between. CDR3 region: CAWTRRSDTDTQYF. CDR3 in DNA: TGTGCCTGGACCCGGCGTAGCGACACAGATACGCAGTATTTT.

J is TRBJ2-1 and V is TRBV9, with 7 bases lining up with TRBD1. Germline values: CDR1 SGDLS, CDR2 YYNGEE. The CDR3 totals 14 residues. V lost 7 bases to trimming and J lost 0 bases; unmatched junction nucleotides: 4. In DNA form, the CDR3 reads TGTGCCAGCGTTCGGGACAGCTCCTACAATGAGCAGTTCTTC. Translated: CASVRDSSYNEQFF.

This chain joins TRBV4-2 and TRBJ1-5; 7 bases align to TRBD1. CDR1 and CDR2 from the germline V gene are LGHNA and YNFKEQ. This CDR3 comprises 16 residues. V lost 5 bases and J lost 3; bases outside the gene matches: 10. CDR3 loop: CASSSLATGVNQPQHF. In DNA, the CDR3 is TGTGCCAGCAGCTCCCTGGCCACAGGGGTCAATCAGCCCCAGCATTTT.

The gene calls are TRBV28 and TRBJ2-5; D remains ambiguous. Germline lookup yields CDR1 MDHEN and CDR2 SYDVKM. Trimming stripped 3 bases from V and 1 base from J, with 3 bases between. CDR3 length: 12 residues. The CDR3 reads CASSLRQETQYF. The CDR3, as DNA: TGTGCCAGCAGTTTGCGCCAAGAGACCCAGTACTTC.

The chain combines TRBV2 with TRBJ1-4; 9 nucleotides line up with TRBD1. The CDR3 runs to 14 residues. Germline-derived CDR1 and CDR2 are SNHLY and FYNNEI. J was trimmed by 3 bases and V by 6 bases; bases with no gene match: 2. CDR3 residues: CASRGQGSNEKLFF. CDR3 DNA: TGTGCCAGCAGGGGACAGGGCTCTAATGAAAAACTGTTTTTT. The variable domain in full, completed from reference TRBV2 and TRBJ1-4, reads EPEVTQTPSHQVTQMGQEVILRCVPISNHLYFYWYRQILGQKVEFLVSFYNNEISEKSEIFDDQFSVERPDGSNFTLKIRSTKLEDSAMYFCASRGQGSNEKLFFGSGTQLSVL.

This chain uses TRBV5-1 with TRBJ2-7, with 9 bases matching TRBD1. CDR1 SGHRS and CDR2 YFSETQ come from the germline V gene. This CDR3 has 16 residues. V lost 3 bases and J lost 7; bases outside the gene matches: 14. CDR3: CASSSSPGTGSSEQYF. DNA of the CDR3: TGCGCCAGCAGCTCGTCACCCGGGACAGGGTCGTCTGAGCAGTACTTC.

The chain employs TRBV27 and TRBJ1-5; D remains unclear. The germline V gene encodes CDR1 MNHEY and CDR2 SMNVEV (reference sequence). The CDR3 contains 11 residues. V gave up 4 bases and J gave up 4 bases, with 2 bases separating them. CDR3 in amino acids: CASSSNQPQHF. In DNA, the CDR3 is TGTGCCAGCAGTTCTAATCAGCCCCAGCATTTT.

V and J are TRBV5-6 and TRBJ2-7; perhaps TRBD1 as D (6 bases). V gave up 3 bases and J gave up 3 bases, with 7 bases separating them. Germline-derived CDR1 and CDR2 are SGHDT and YYEEEE. CDR3 length equals 12 residues. Here the CDR3 DNA reads TGTGCCAGCAGCTCGGACAGCTACGAGCAGTACTTC. Protein: CASSSDSYEQYF.

The genes are TRBV6-5 and TRBJ1-2; D unclear. Trimming pared 6 bases from V and 2 bases from J, leaving 10 bases between. Germline V gives CDR1 MNHEY, CDR2 SVGAGI. There are 13 residues in the CDR3. The CDR3 DNA follows: TGTGCCAGCAGCTATACAGTAAACTATGGCTACACCTTC. Its translation: CASSYTVNYGYTF.

This chain uses TRBV5-4 with TRBJ2-7, with no clear D. This CDR3 has 14 residues. Germline assignment: CDR1 SGHNT and CDR2 YYREEE (reference sequence). The V gene lost 7 bases and the J gene lost 0 bases, with 14 bases spanning the gap. The CDR3 is CASRVDFRSYEQYF. CDR3 coding DNA: TGTGCCAGCCGGGTGGATTTTCGCTCCTACGAGCAGTACTTC. Filled out from reference TRBV5-4 and TRBJ2-7, the complete variable domain reads ETGVTQSPTHLIKTRGQQVTLRCSSQSGHNTVSWYQQALGQGPQFIFQYYREEENGRGNFPPRFSGLQFPNYSSELNVNALELDDSALYLCASRVDFRSYEQYFGPGTRLTVT.

The chain is built from TRBV7-2 and TRBJ2-1, with 7 nucleotides matching TRBD1. The CDR3 loop spans 15 amino acids. With 5 bases clipped from V and 4 bases from J, the junction kept 8 bases outside the gene matches. In germline, CDR1 is SGHTA, CDR2 FQGNSA. The CDR3 DNA follows: TGTGCCAGCAGCGCCAGGGGGACCTTTTACAATGAGCAGTTCTTC. This codes for CASSARGTFYNEQFF.